This T cell receptor (beta chain) came from a study of beta chain features in type 1 diabetes. This CDR3 is built from 15 residues. Deletions cut 0 bases from V and 6 bases from J, with 9 bases between. Germline assignment: CDR1 SGHDN and CDR2 FVKESK. General study findings and limits: Overrepresentation of cells with high TCR expression could result from cDNA sequencing.

Researchers reported sorting CD4+ naive, central memory, regulatory and stem cell-like memory cells via CD45RO/CCR7/CD25/CD127/CD95/CD27. This clone was seen more than once but under ten times. Its antigen is still unknown. Since all of the isolated RNA was reverse transcribed, expressed TCRB transcripts were what got sequenced. TCRdb keeps only in-frame clones here, not all; method: immunoSEQ multiplex PCR. The sample shows roughly 450,000 clones, about 10% of them seen only once. Sequencing was done on a sample of naive CD4+ T cells from blood. This clonotype originated in a woman aged 18-35 years in good health. The chain combines TRBV14 with TRBJ1-6; D remains ambiguous. The CDR3 reads CASSQDGGLNSPLHF. CDR3 sequence (DNA): TGTGCCAGCAGCCAAGATGGTGGCCTTAATTCACCCCTCCACTTT.